The next 22 T cell receptor beta chains were all read from a single sample in a study of blood T cells in healthy people across ages (dated by TCRdb to about 2015). The method was 5' RACE. The instrument was an Illumina HiSeq 2500. A second PCR of roughly 6 to 11 cycles was run with a J-beta primer mix and a sample-barcoded 5' primer. TCRdb reprocessing: public reads trimmed at Q25 with fastp, clones called with MiXCR, in-frame beta chains kept. Rows merge per CDR3 protein into single entries with the most common DNA and genes. For this sample there are 550,000 to 800,000 distinct CDR3 sequences; 32% appear just once. Of the sample, approximately 15% is held by the ten largest clones. Sequencing was carried out using blood. Every receptor here comes from a woman aged 80 or older in good health. Donor details come from another sample of the same person, matched by shared clones.

The table lists this clonotype with many counts. The chain carries TRBV7-2 and TRBJ2-7, with 10 nucleotides matching TRBD1. CDR3 size: 14 residues. The germline gives CDR1 SGHTA, CDR2 FQGNSA. V dropped 4 bases and J dropped 6; count of bases not matched to a gene: 6. The CDR3 reads CASSSPGQGSEQYF. CDR3 coding DNA: TGTGCCAGCAGCTCTCCGGGACAGGGGTCCGAGCAGTACTTC.

The CDR3 nucleotides read TGTGCCAGCAGCTCGGGACTCAAGGAGCAGTACTTC. Residues: CASSSGLKEQYF. The chain recombines TRBV7-8 with TRBJ2-4; a weak D match, TRBD2 (6 bases). Germline loops: CDR1 SGHVS, CDR2 FQNEAQ. V was shortened by 4 bases and J by 13 bases, with 14 bases between the two germline ends. The CDR3 consists of 12 residues.

This clonotype appeared a single time. A much larger clone differs from this one at a single base, so this may be a read error. The chain links TRBV5-1 to TRBJ2-6, with 7 bases lining up with TRBD1. Germline lookup yields CDR1 SGHRS and CDR2 YFSETQ. CDR3 length equals 16 residues. The CDR3 DNA sequence: TGCGCCAGCAGCTCGGGACAGTCGTCTGAGGCCAACGTCCTGACTTTC. Encoded protein: CASSSGQSSEANVLTF.

J is TRBJ1-1 and V is TRBV3-1; D unclear. The CDR3 loop spans 14 amino acids. Germline-derived CDR1 and CDR2 are LGHDT and YNNKEL (reference sequence). Trimming pared 0 bases from V and 1 base from J, leaving 6 bases between. This CDR3 is CASSQDNENTEAFF. Here the CDR3 DNA reads TGTGCCAGCAGCCAAGACAACGAGAACACTGAAGCTTTCTTT.

This clonotype has just a few counts. The chain employs TRBV15 and TRBJ2-2, with D tentatively TRBD2 (7 bases). The germline V gene has CDR1 LNHNV and CDR2 YYDKDF (reference sequence). The CDR3 has 17 amino acids. V lost 0 bases, J lost 5 bases, and 16 bases lay in between. CDR3 nucleotides: TGTGCCACCAGCAGAGATTACAGGGTGCGGGGGACCGGGGAGCTGTTTTTT. Translation gives CATSRDYRVRGTGELFF.

This clonotype has a count of ten or more. V usage is TRBV7-9 and J usage is TRBJ2-7; tentative D call: TRBD2 (6 bases). Germline V lookup: CDR1 SEHNR, CDR2 FQNEAQ (reference sequence). CDR3 size: 16 residues. Trimming shortened V by 2 bases and J by 3 bases, and 17 bases separated the two germline ends. CDR3: CASSLWGDAKSYEQYF. The CDR3 bases are TGTGCCAGCAGCTTATGGGGGGACGCGAAGAGCTACGAGCAGTACTTC.

The V gene is TRBV15, the J gene TRBJ1-2; D is uncertain. The CDR3 totals 13 residues. Trimming pared 0 bases from V and 7 bases from J, leaving 9 bases between. Per the germline V gene, CDR1 is LNHNV and CDR2 is YYDKDF (reference sequence). The CDR3 is CATSRDPQAGYTF. The CDR3 DNA reads TGTGCCACCAGCAGAGATCCCCAAGCTGGCTACACCTTC.

The V and J genes are TRBV20-1 and TRBJ1-5; tentative D call: TRBD1 (5 bases). Trimming stripped 4 bases from V and 3 bases from J, with 16 bases between. The CDR3 is 15 amino acids. Germline CDR1 and CDR2: DFQATT and SNEGSKA (reference sequence). The CDR3 here is CSANPGGGNNQPQHF. The CDR3 region has the DNA TGCAGTGCTAACCCTGGGGGTGGCAACAATCAGCCCCAGCATTTT.

CDR3: CASSQGSGGGPYEQYF. The CDR3, as DNA: TGTGCCAGCAGCCAAGGATCGGGGGGGGGGCCCTACGAGCAGTACTTC. The V and J genes are TRBV3-1 and TRBJ2-7, with TRBD2 identical over 8 bases. V trimming: 1 base; J trimming: 2 bases; junction bases outside the gene matches: 7. Germline V CDR1 and CDR2: LGHDT, YNNKEL (reference sequence). The CDR3 contains 16 residues.

The J gene is TRBJ2-1, the V gene TRBV7-3; maybe TRBD2 (7 bases). The CDR3 loop spans 17 amino acids. In germline, CDR1 is SGHTA, CDR2 FQGTGA. With 3 bases removed from V and 0 bases from J, the gap between germline ends came to 15 bases. CDR3 in amino acids: CASSLGRGGSSYNEQFF. The CDR3 DNA sequence: TGTGCCAGCAGCTTGGGGAGGGGGGGTAGCTCCTACAATGAGCAGTTCTTC. Supplemented by reference TRBV7-3 and TRBJ2-1, the full variable domain reads GAGVSQTPSNKVTEKGKYVELRCDPISGHTALYWYRQSLGQGPEFLIYFQGTGAADDSGLPNDRFFAVRPEGSVSTLKIQRTERGDSAVYLCASSLGRGGSSYNEQFFGPGTRLTVL.

This chain links TRBV18 with TRBJ2-5, with D possibly matching TRBD1 (6 bases). CDR1 KGHSH and CDR2 LQKENI come from the germline V gene. This CDR3 is built from 13 residues. V lost 2 bases, J lost 4 bases, and 8 bases lay in between. The CDR3 here is CASSPVGGETQYF. The CDR3 DNA follows: TGTGCCAGCTCACCAGTAGGGGGAGAGACCCAGTACTTC.

There are many counts of this clonotype. CDR3 sequence (DNA): TGCGCCAGCAGCCGAACCGGGCAGACAGATACGCAGTATTTT. It is translated as CASSRTGQTDTQYF. The chain combines TRBV4-3 with TRBJ2-3; D remains ambiguous. The CDR3 is made up of 14 amino acids. V lost 4 bases, J lost 3 bases, and 11 bases lay in between. From germline, CDR1 is LGHNA and CDR2 YSLEER.

This chain links TRBV15 with TRBJ1-2; no reliable D call. The V gene lost 0 bases and the J gene lost 8 bases, with 7 bases spanning the gap. The germline CDR1 and CDR2 sequences are LNHNV and YYDKDF (reference sequence). This CDR3 region has 12 residues. CDR3 region: CATSRDKRGYTF. The CDR3 coding sequence is TGTGCCACCAGCAGAGACAAGAGGGGCTACACCTTC.

As to this clonotype: This sequence may be a read error, since a much larger clone differs from it by one base. The chain joins TRBV18 to TRBJ1-6; D is possibly TRBD1 (6 bases). The CDR3 has 14 residues. The V gene's germline CDR1 is KGHSH and CDR2 LQKENI. CDR3 sequence (DNA): TGTGCCAGCTCAAACGGGACACCGCATTCACCCCTCTACTTT. It encodes CASSNGTPHSPLYF.

There are a few counts of this clonotype. This chain connects TRBV6-2 or TRBV6-3 to TRBJ1-1; 8 bases are a match to TRBD1. This CDR3 is 18 amino acids long. V gave up 3 bases and J gave up 0 bases; unmatched junction bases: 12. Germline V gives CDR1 MNHEY, CDR2 SVGEGT. The CDR3: CASSYRQGRRRMNTEAFF. DNA of the CDR3: TGTGCCAGCAGTTATCGACAGGGGCGTCGTAGGATGAACACTGAAGCTTTCTTT.

This clonotype was seen many times. V is TRBV29-1 and J is TRBJ1-2; TRBD1 matches 8 bases. In germline, CDR1 is SQVTM, CDR2 ANQGSEA. The V gene end was trimmed by 3 bases and the J gene end by 0 bases; junction bases not matched to a gene: 15. CDR3 length: 18 amino acids. The CDR3: CSVDTVPGQALSNYGYTF. The CDR3, as DNA: TGCAGCGTTGATACAGTTCCGGGACAGGCGCTCTCTAACTATGGCTACACCTTC.

This clonotype was counted ten times or more. CDR3 sequence (DNA): TGTGCCAGCAGCCGGACTAGCGGGGGGACAGGCACAGATACGCAGTATTTT. It encodes CASSRTSGGTGTDTQYF. The rearrangement links TRBV7-2 to TRBJ2-3; 14 bases fit TRBD2. Germline CDR1 reads SGHTA; CDR2 reads FQGNSA. The CDR3 is made up of 17 amino acids. V shed 5 bases and J 1 base; nucleotides not matched to a gene: 5.

The chain has TRBV9 and TRBJ2-7, with D possibly called TRBD1 or TRBD2 (7 bases each). The CDR3 has 15 residues. Looked up from germline, CDR1 is SGDLS and CDR2 is YYNGEE. Trimming removed 1 base from V and 1 base from J, with 12 bases in between. This CDR3 reads CASSVSGDSSYEQYF. DNA for the CDR3: TGTGCCAGCAGCGTAAGCGGGGACAGTTCCTACGAGCAGTACTTC.

The chain links TRBV12-3 or TRBV12-4 to TRBJ2-3; D uncertain. There are 15 residues in the CDR3. Between the trimmed V and J ends, which lost 5 bases and 3 bases, there was a span of 15 bases. As DNA, the CDR3 is TGTGCCAGCAGTGCCCGGCGCGGCCGGACAGATACGCAGTATTTT. It is translated as CASSARRGRTDTQYF.

This clonotype was counted many times. The rearrangement links TRBV11-2 to TRBJ1-1; D unresolved. This CDR3 spans 11 amino acids. Germline CDR1 is SGHAT and CDR2 is FQNNGV. The ends were cut back, 1 base at V and 7 bases at J, with 4 bases in the middle. This CDR3 reads CASSLGLEAFF. For the CDR3, the DNA is TGTGCCAGCAGCTTAGGGCTTGAAGCTTTCTTT.

This clonotype was detected many times. The J gene is TRBJ2-1, the V gene TRBV11-2; TRBD2 agrees at 7 bases. CDR1 is SGHAT, CDR2 FQNNGV, per germline. The CDR3 covers 15 residues. V lost 1 base to trimming and J lost 4 bases; unmatched junction nucleotides: 4. DNA for the CDR3: TGTGCCAGCAGCTTAGGAGCGGGGATTTACAATGAGCAGTTCTTC. Translation: CASSLGAGIYNEQFF.

This chain uses TRBV27 with TRBJ2-7; no clear D gene. The CDR3 totals 15 residues. The germline CDR1 and CDR2 sequences are MNHEY and SMNVEV (reference sequence). V lost 11 bases, J lost 7 bases, and 27 bases lay in between. CDR3 DNA: TGTGCCGCTAGTTCTCAATCCACTCCACACAATGAGCAGTACTTC. Protein sequence: CAASSQSTPHNEQYF.